This entry lists 7 T cell receptor beta chains sequenced from one sample in a study of response to subunit inactivated influenza vaccine. TCRdb reprocessed the RT-PCR reads via MiXCR and lists one record per CDR3 protein. The sample has about 240,000 distinct CDR3 sequences, 12% seen once. The specimen was non-naive T cells sorted from PBMCs, collected approximately 15 days before vaccination. The receptors shown here come from a man over 45 who received an inactivated influenza vaccine.

This clonotype was detected many times. This rearrangement joins TRBV3-1 to TRBJ2-7; D is unresolved. The germline gives CDR1 LGHDT, CDR2 YNNKEL (reference sequence). V lost 3 bases to trimming and J lost 6 bases, with 6 bases between them. This CDR3 contains 11 residues. CDR3: CASSQFSEQYF. CDR3 nucleotide sequence: TGTGCCAGCAGCCAGTTTAGCGAGCAGTACTTC.

This clonotype was detected a few times. The chain couples TRBV20-1 to TRBJ2-3; 9 bases are a match to TRBD2. Per the germline V gene, CDR1 is DFQATT and CDR2 is SNEGSKA (reference sequence). The CDR3 is made up of 14 amino acids. The V gene end was trimmed by 8 bases and the J gene end by 5 bases; junction bases not matched to a gene: 11. The chain's CDR3 is CSTPPGLAGDTQYF. The CDR3 nucleotides read TGCAGTACCCCGCCGGGACTAGCCGGAGATACGCAGTATTTT.

Of note for this clonotype: A read error may account for a junction end that differs from germline. The V and J genes are TRBV3-1 and TRBJ2-7; 9 positions agree with TRBD1. The CDR3 contains 16 residues. The germline V gene encodes CDR1 LGHDT and CDR2 YNNKEL (reference sequence). The CDR3 DNA reads TGTGCCAGCAGGGCAGGTGAAGGACAGGGGAGATACGAGCAGTGCTTC. Translating it yields CASRAGEGQGRYEQCF.

This clonotype was seen repeatedly, ten times or more. The gene calls are TRBV2 and TRBJ2-5; 7 bases are shared with TRBD1. Trimming took 5 bases from V and 4 from J; bases not matched to a gene: 7. Germline CDR1 is SNHLY and CDR2 is FYNNEI. This CDR3 is built from 14 residues. The chain's CDR3 is CASSPRTGTETQYF. CDR3 bases: TGTGCCAGCAGTCCAAGGACAGGAACAGAGACCCAGTACTTC. The complete variable domain, with remaining parts taken from reference TRBV2 and TRBJ2-5, reads EPEVTQTPSHQVTQMGQEVILRCVPISNHLYFYWYRQILGQKVEFLVSFYNNEISEKSEIFDDQFSVERPDGSNFTLKIRSTKLEDSAMYFCASSPRTGTETQYFGPGTRLLVL.

In this sample, this clonotype turned up a few times. The chain has TRBV7-9 and TRBJ1-6; no definite D call. In germline, CDR1 is SEHNR, CDR2 FQNEAQ (reference sequence). V was shortened by 6 bases and J by 7 bases, with 13 bases between the two germline ends. The CDR3 has 14 amino acids. Written as DNA, the CDR3 is TGTGCCAGCAGTCACAATGAGAAGAATTCACCCCTCCACTTT. It is translated as CASSHNEKNSPLHF.

The chain combines TRBV20-1 with TRBJ2-4, with TRBD1 matching 8 bases. The CDR3 is made up of 14 amino acids. Germline assignment: CDR1 DFQATT and CDR2 SNEGSKA (reference sequence). Trimming at V came to 7 bases and at J to 9 bases, leaving 14 bases not matched to a gene. DNA for the CDR3: TGCAGTGTTGACGGACAGGGCGGGGTCGGCATTCAGTACTTC. It translates to CSVDGQGGVGIQYF.

This chain links TRBV7-8 with TRBJ1-1; D call uncertain. The ends were cut back, 5 bases at V and 10 bases at J, with 14 bases in the middle. CDR3 size: 12 residues. The germline gives CDR1 SGHVS, CDR2 FQNEAQ. The CDR3 reads CASSPRGMAAFF. In DNA form, the CDR3 reads TGTGCCAGCAGCCCCCGAGGGATGGCAGCTTTCTTT.